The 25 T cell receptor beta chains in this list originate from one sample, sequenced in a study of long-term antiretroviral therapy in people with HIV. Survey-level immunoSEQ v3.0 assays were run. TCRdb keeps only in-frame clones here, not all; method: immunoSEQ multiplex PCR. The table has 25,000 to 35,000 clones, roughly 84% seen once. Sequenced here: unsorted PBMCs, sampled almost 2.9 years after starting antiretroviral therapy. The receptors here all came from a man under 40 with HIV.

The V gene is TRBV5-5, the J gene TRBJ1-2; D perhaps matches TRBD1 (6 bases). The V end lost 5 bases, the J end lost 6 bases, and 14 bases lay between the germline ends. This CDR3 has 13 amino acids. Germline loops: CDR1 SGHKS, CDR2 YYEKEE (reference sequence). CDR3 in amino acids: CASSPGTRNGYTF. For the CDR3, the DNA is TGTGCCAGCAGTCCCGGGACAAGAAATGGCTACACCTTC.

The CDR3 protein is CASRGAYGYTF. The CDR3 DNA reads as TGTGCCAGCCGGGGGGCGTATGGCTACACCTTC. J is TRBJ1-2 and V is TRBV27; a possible D gene is TRBD1 (6 bases). Germline V gene sequence: CDR1 MNHEY, CDR2 SMNVEV (reference sequence). The CDR3 covers 11 residues. V dropped 8 bases and J dropped 5 bases, with 9 bases sitting between them.

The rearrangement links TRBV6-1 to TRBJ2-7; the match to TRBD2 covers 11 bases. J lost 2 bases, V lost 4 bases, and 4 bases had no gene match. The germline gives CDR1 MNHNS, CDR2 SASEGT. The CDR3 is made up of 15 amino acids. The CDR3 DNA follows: TGTGCCAGCAGTGTGGGGACTAGCGGTACCTACGAGCAGTACTTC. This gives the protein CASSVGTSGTYEQYF.

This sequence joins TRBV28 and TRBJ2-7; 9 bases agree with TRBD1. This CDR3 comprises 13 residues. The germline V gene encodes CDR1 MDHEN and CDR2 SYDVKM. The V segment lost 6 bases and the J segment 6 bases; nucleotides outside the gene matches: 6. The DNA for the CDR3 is TGTGCCAGCAGCCGAGGACAGGGGCCCGAGCAGTACTTC. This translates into CASSRGQGPEQYF.

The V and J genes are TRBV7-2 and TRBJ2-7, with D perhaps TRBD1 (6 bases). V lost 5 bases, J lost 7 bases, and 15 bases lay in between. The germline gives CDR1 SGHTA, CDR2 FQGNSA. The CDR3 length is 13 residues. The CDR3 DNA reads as TGTGCCAGCAGCCAAGGGGGTTCAGGAGAGCAGTACTTC. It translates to CASSQGGSGEQYF.

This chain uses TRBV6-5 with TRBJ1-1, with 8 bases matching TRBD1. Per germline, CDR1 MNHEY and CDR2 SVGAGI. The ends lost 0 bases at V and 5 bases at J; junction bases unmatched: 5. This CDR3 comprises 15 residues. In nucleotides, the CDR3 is TGTGCCAGCAGTTACTCAGAGACAGGGGTGACTGAAGCTTTCTTT. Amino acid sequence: CASSYSETGVTEAFF.

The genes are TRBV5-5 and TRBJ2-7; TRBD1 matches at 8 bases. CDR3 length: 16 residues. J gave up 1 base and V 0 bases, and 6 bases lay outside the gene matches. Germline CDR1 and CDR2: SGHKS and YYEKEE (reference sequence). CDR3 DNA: TGTGCCAGCAGCTTGGGGCACGGGACAGGTTCCTACGAGCAGTACTTC. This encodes CASSLGHGTGSYEQYF. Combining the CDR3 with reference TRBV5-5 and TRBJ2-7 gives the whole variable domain DAGVTQSPTHLIKTRGQQVTLRCSPISGHKSVSWYQQVLGQGPQFIFQYYEKEERGRGNFPDRFSARQFPNYSSELNVNALLLGDSALYLCASSLGHGTGSYEQYFGPGTRLTVT.

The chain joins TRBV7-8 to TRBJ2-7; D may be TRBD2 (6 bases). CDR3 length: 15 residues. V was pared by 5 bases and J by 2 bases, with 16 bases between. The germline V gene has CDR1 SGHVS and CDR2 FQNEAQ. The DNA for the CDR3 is TGTGCCAGCAGCCCAAGGAATAGCGGAACCTACGAGCAGTACTTC. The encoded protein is CASSPRNSGTYEQYF. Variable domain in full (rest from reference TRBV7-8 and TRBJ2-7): GAGVSQSPRYKVAKRGQDVALRCDPISGHVSLFWYQQALGQGPEFLTYFQNEAQLDKSGLPSDRFFAERPEGSVSTLKIQRTQQEDSAVYLCASSPRNSGTYEQYFGPGTRLTVT.

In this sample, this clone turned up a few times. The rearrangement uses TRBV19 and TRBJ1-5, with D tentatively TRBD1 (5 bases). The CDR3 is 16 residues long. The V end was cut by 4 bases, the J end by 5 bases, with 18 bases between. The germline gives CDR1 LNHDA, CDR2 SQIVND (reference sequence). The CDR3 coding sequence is TGTGCCAGTAGTACTCAGGGACGTTTGGGGGATCAGCCCCAGCATTTT. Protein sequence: CASSTQGRLGDQPQHF.

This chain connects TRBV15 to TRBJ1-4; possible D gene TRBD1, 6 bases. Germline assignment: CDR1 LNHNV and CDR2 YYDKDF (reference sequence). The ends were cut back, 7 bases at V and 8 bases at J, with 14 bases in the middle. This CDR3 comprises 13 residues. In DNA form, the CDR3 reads TGTGCCACCACCCCGGGGGGGGGCGAAAAACTGTTTTTT. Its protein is CATTPGGGEKLFF.

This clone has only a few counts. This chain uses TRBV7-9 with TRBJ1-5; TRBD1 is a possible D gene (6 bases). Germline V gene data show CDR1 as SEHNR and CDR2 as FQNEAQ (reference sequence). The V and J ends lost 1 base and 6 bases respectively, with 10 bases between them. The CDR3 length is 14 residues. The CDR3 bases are TGTGCCAGCAGCTTAGAGGGGGGCATTCAGCCCCAGCATTTT. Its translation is CASSLEGGIQPQHF.

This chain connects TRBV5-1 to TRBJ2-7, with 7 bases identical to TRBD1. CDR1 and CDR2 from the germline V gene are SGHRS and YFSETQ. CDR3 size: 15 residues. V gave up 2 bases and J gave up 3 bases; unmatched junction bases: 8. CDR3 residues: CASSLRQGTNYEQYF. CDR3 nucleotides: TGCGCCAGCAGCTTAAGACAGGGAACTAACTACGAGCAGTACTTC.

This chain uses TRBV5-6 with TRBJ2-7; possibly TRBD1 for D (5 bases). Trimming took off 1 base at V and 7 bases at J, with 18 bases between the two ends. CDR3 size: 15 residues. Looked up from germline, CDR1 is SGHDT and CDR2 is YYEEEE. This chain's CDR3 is CASSLSYRLLREQYF. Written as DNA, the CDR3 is TGTGCCAGCAGCTTGTCGTACAGGTTGCTACGTGAGCAGTACTTC.

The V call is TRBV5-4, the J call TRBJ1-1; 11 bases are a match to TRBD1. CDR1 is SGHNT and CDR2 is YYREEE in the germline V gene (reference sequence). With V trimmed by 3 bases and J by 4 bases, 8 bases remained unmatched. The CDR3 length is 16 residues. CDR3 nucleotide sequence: TGTGCCAGCAGCTACGGACAGGGGGCCAGTAGCACTGAAGCTTTCTTT. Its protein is CASSYGQGASSTEAFF.

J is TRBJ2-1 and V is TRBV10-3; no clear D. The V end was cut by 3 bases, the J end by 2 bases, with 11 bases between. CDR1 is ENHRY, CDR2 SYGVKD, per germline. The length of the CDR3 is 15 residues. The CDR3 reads CAISEAASPYNEQFF. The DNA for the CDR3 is TGTGCCATCAGTGAAGCAGCGTCTCCCTACAATGAGCAGTTCTTC.

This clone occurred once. The CDR3 nucleotides read TGTGCCAGCAGCTTAGATAGGTCCAGCTACAATGAGCAGTTCTTC. This sequence encodes CASSLDRSSYNEQFF. The chain carries TRBV11-2 and TRBJ2-1; D remains ambiguous. The V gene's germline CDR1 is SGHAT and CDR2 FQNNGV. The CDR3 is 15 amino acids. The germline V and J ends were trimmed by 0 bases and 3 bases, with 9 bases remaining between them.

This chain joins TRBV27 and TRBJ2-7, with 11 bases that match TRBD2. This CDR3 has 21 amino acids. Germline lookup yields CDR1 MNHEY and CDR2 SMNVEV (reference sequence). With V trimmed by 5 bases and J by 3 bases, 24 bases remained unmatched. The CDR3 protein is CASSPPGPHRALAGGIYEQYF. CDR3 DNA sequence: TGTGCCAGCAGTCCCCCGGGGCCCCATAGGGCTCTAGCGGGAGGCATCTACGAGCAGTACTTC.

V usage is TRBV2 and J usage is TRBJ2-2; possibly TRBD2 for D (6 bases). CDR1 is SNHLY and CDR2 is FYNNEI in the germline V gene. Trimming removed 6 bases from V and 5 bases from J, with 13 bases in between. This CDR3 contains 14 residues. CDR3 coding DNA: TGTGCCAGCAGACGGGGGAGAAATACCGGGGAGCTGTTTTTT. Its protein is CASRRGRNTGELFF.

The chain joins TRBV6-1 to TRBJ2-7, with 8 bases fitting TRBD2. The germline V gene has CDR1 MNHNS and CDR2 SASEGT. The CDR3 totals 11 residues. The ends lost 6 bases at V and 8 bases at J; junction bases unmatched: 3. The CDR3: CASSGGAQQYF. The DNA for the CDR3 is TGTGCCAGCAGCGGGGGGGCACAGCAGTACTTC.

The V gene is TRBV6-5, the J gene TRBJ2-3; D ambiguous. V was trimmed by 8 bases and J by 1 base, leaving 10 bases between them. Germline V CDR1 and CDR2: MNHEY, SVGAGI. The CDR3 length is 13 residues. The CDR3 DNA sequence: TGTGCCAGCGAGGCCAGCGGCACAGATACGCAGTATTTT. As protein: CASEASGTDTQYF.

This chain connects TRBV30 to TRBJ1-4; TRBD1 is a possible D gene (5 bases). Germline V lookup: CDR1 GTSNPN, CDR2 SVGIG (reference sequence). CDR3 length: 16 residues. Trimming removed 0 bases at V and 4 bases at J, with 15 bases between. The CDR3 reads CAWSVHLGTGNEKLFF. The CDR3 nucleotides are TGTGCCTGGAGTGTACATCTCGGGACCGGTAATGAAAAACTGTTTTTT.

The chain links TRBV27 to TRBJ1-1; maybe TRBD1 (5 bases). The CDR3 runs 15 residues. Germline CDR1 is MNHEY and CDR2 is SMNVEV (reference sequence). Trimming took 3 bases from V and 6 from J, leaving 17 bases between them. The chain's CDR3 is CASSFAWQGMAEAFF. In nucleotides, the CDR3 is TGTGCCAGCAGTTTCGCCTGGCAGGGTATGGCTGAAGCTTTCTTT.

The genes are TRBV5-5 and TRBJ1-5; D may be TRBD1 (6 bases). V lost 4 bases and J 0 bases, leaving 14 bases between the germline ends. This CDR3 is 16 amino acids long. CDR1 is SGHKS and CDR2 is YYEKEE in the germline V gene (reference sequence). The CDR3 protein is CASSRGGLYSNQPQHF. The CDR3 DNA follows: TGTGCCAGCAGCCGGGGGGGGCTGTATAGCAATCAGCCCCAGCATTTT.

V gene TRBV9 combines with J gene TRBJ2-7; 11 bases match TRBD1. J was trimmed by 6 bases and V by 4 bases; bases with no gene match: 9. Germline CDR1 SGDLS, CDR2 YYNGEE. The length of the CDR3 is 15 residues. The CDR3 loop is CASSPRDRGVSEQYF. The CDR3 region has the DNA TGTGCCAGCAGCCCCCGGGACAGGGGGGTCTCCGAGCAGTACTTC.

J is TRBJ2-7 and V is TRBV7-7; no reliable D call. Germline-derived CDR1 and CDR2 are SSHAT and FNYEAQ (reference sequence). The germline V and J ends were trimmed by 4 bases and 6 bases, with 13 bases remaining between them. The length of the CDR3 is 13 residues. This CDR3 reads CASSYLTGGEQYF. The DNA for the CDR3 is TGTGCCAGCAGCTACCTCACGGGTGGCGAGCAGTACTTC. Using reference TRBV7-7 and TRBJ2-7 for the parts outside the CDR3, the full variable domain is GAGVSQSPRYKVTKRGQDVTLRCDPISSHATLYWYQQALGQGPEFLTYFNYEAQPDKSGLPSDRFSAERPEGSISTLTIQRTEQRDSAMYRCASSYLTGGEQYFGPGTRLTVT.